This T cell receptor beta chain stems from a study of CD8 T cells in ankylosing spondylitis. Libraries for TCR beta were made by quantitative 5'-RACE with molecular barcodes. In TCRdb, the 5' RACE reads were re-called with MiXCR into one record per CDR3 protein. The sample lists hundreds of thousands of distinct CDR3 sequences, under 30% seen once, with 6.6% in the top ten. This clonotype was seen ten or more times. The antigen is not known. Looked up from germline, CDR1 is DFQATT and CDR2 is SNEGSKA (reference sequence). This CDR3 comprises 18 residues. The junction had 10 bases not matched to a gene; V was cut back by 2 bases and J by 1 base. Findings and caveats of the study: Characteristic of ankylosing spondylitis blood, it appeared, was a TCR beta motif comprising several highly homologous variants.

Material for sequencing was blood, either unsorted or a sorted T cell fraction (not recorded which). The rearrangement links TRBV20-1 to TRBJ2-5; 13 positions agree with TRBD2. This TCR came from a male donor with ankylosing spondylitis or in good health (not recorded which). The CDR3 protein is CSARNAAGTSGAQETQYF. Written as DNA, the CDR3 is TGCAGTGCTAGAAACGCGGCCGGGACTAGCGGGGCCCAAGAGACCCAGTACTTC.